The rows below give T cell receptor beta chains drawn from one sample of a study of blood T cell repertoires in COVID-19. Measured with immunoSEQ multiplex PCR; TCRdb has only the in-frame clones, and not every one. The table shows some 120,000 clones, with about four fifths occurring only once. Sequencing was carried out using peripheral blood. These receptors came from a woman aged 45 to 65 with acute or convalescent COVID-19. CDR3s include the opening cysteine and the closing phenylalanine or tryptophan. A D gene is named only where the DNA matches it firmly. The size entry is marked missing in some rows and otherwise reads once, few, many or a size class.

CDR3 DNA: TGTGCCAGCAGTTCCCACTCTGTAACTAATCAGCCCCAGCATTTT
CDR3 protein: CASSSHSVTNQPQHF
J gene: TRBJ1-5
clone size: -
D gene: -
CDR3 length: 15
V gene: TRBV6-5

CDR3 DNA: TGTGCCATCAGTGAGGCGGCAGCGCAGGGTTATGGCTACACCTTC
CDR3 protein: CAISEAAAQGYGYTF
J gene: TRBJ1-2
clone size: -
D gene: -
CDR3 length: 15
V gene: TRBV10-3

CDR3 DNA: TGTGCCATCAGTTATGGCGGATCGGATGGCTACACCTTC
CDR3 protein: CAISYGGSDGYTF
J gene: TRBJ1-2
clone size: -
D gene: -
CDR3 length: 13
V gene: TRBV10-3

CDR3 DNA: TGTGCCAGCAGCCCGCAGGGTTACAATGAGCAGTTCTTC
CDR3 protein: CASSPQGYNEQFF
J gene: TRBJ2-1
clone size: once
D gene: -
CDR3 length: 13
V gene: TRBV9

CDR3 DNA: TGTGCCAGCAGTTATTCGGGGGAAAGTGAAAAACTGTTTTTT
CDR3 protein: CASSYSGESEKLFF
J gene: TRBJ1-4
clone size: once
D gene: -
CDR3 length: 14
V gene: TRBV6-6

CDR3 DNA: TGTGCCAGCAGTGATCAGGGAGGCATGTACGAGCAGTACTTC
CDR3 protein: CASSDQGGMYEQYF
J gene: TRBJ2-7
clone size: -
D gene: -
CDR3 length: 14
V gene: TRBV2

CDR3 DNA: TGTGCCAGCAGCTATCAGGGAGGCGTGAATGAAAAACTGTTTTTT
CDR3 protein: CASSYQGGVNEKLFF
J gene: TRBJ1-4
clone size: -
D gene: -
CDR3 length: 15
V gene: TRBV7-2

CDR3 DNA: TGTGCCAGCAGTACGACAGTGACCACAGATACGCAGTATTTT
CDR3 protein: CASSTTVTTDTQYF
J gene: TRBJ2-3
clone size: -
D gene: -
CDR3 length: 14
V gene: TRBV6-4

CDR3 DNA: TGTGCCAGCAGCTTGGGGACAGACAATTCACCCCTCCACTTT
CDR3 protein: CASSLGTDNSPLHF
J gene: TRBJ1-6
clone size: few
D gene: TRBD1
CDR3 length: 14
V gene: TRBV7-3

CDR3 DNA: TGTGCCAGCAGCAGGACAGCACCCAACTACGAGCAGTACTTC
CDR3 protein: CASSRTAPNYEQYF
J gene: TRBJ2-7
clone size: -
D gene: -
CDR3 length: 14
V gene: TRBV11-2

CDR3 DNA: TGTGCCAGCAGCTTACGAACCTCGACAGGGACGAACACTGAAGCTTTCTTT
CDR3 protein: CASSLRTSTGTNTEAFF
J gene: TRBJ1-1
clone size: -
D gene: TRBD1
CDR3 length: 17
V gene: TRBV7-6

CDR3 DNA: TGTGCCAGCAGTTACCTACTAGCGGGACTGAGCGAGCAGTACTTC
CDR3 protein: CASSYLLAGLSEQYF
J gene: TRBJ2-7
clone size: -
D gene: TRBD2
CDR3 length: 15
V gene: TRBV6-2/TRBV6-3

CDR3 DNA: TGTGCCAGCAGCCAAGAGCACGGGTCTGAAAAACTGTTTTTT
CDR3 protein: CASSQEHGSEKLFF
J gene: TRBJ1-4
clone size: -
D gene: -
CDR3 length: 14
V gene: TRBV4-2

CDR3 DNA: TGTGCCAGCAGCTTACAGGGTTATGAGCAGTTCTTC
CDR3 protein: CASSLQGYEQFF
J gene: TRBJ2-1
clone size: -
D gene: -
CDR3 length: 12
V gene: TRBV7-9

CDR3 DNA: TGTGCCAGCAGCCAAGAAGGGGGTATAACTGAAGCTTTCTTT
CDR3 protein: CASSQEGGITEAFF
J gene: TRBJ1-1
clone size: -
D gene: -
CDR3 length: 14
V gene: TRBV3-1/TRBV3-2

CDR3 DNA: TGTGCCACCAGCAGAGATTTGGACAGGGGCGAAGCTTTCTTT
CDR3 protein: CATSRDLDRGEAFF
J gene: TRBJ1-1
clone size: -
D gene: TRBD1
CDR3 length: 14
V gene: TRBV15

CDR3 DNA: TGTGCCACCAGCAGAGTGGCAGGGGATAACACCGGGGAGCTGTTTTTT
CDR3 protein: CATSRVAGDNTGELFF
J gene: TRBJ2-2
clone size: -
D gene: -
CDR3 length: 16
V gene: TRBV15

CDR3 DNA: TGCGCCAGCAGCTTGGTTACAGGGTCGGGCGAGCAGTACTTC
CDR3 protein: CASSLVTGSGEQYF
J gene: TRBJ2-7
clone size: -
D gene: -
CDR3 length: 14
V gene: TRBV5-1

CDR3 DNA: TGTGCCAGCTCACCACCGGGCAGAAATTATGGCTACACCTTC
CDR3 protein: CASSPPGRNYGYTF
J gene: TRBJ1-2
clone size: -
D gene: -
CDR3 length: 14
V gene: TRBV18

CDR3 DNA: TGTGCCAGCAGTGAGACAGGGGGGGGCACCGGGGAGCTGTTTTTT
CDR3 protein: CASSETGGGTGELFF
J gene: TRBJ2-2
clone size: many
D gene: TRBD1
CDR3 length: 15
V gene: TRBV2

CDR3 DNA: TGCGCCAGCAGTGACGACCCACAGGGTACAGATACGCAGTATTTT
CDR3 protein: CASSDDPQGTDTQYF
J gene: TRBJ2-3
clone size: -
D gene: -
CDR3 length: 15
V gene: TRBV10-1

CDR3 DNA: TGTGCCAGCAGTGAATCCGCGACAGGGTGGGGAAACACCATATATTTT
CDR3 protein: CASSESATGWGNTIYF
J gene: TRBJ1-3
clone size: -
D gene: TRBD1
CDR3 length: 16
V gene: TRBV25-1

CDR3 DNA: TGTGCCAGCAGCCGAGGACAGGGGGGTGGCTACACCTTC
CDR3 protein: CASSRGQGGGYTF
J gene: TRBJ1-2
clone size: -
D gene: TRBD1
CDR3 length: 13
V gene: TRBV7-9

CDR3 DNA: TGTGCCAGCAGCGAACCGGGACAGCAGGAAAAACTGTTTTTT
CDR3 protein: CASSEPGQQEKLFF
J gene: TRBJ1-4
clone size: -
D gene: TRBD1
CDR3 length: 14
V gene: TRBV7-9

CDR3 DNA: TGTGCCAGCTCACATACCGGGACAGGGGGTAATTCACCCCTCCACTTT
CDR3 protein: CASSHTGTGGNSPLHF
J gene: TRBJ1-6
clone size: -
D gene: TRBD1
CDR3 length: 16
V gene: TRBV18

CDR3 DNA: TGCGCCAGCAGCTTGGTGCAGGGCCCCACTGAAGCTTTCTTT
CDR3 protein: CASSLVQGPTEAFF
J gene: TRBJ1-1
clone size: -
D gene: -
CDR3 length: 14
V gene: TRBV5-1

CDR3 DNA: TGTGCCAGTAGTATAGCTCGAACTGGCACAGATACGCAGTATTTT
CDR3 protein: CASSIARTGTDTQYF
J gene: TRBJ2-3
clone size: -
D gene: -
CDR3 length: 15
V gene: TRBV19

CDR3 DNA: TGCGCCAGCAGCTCCGGGACAGGTAGATACGATGAGCAGTTCTTC
CDR3 protein: CASSSGTGRYDEQFF
J gene: TRBJ2-1
clone size: few
D gene: TRBD1
CDR3 length: 15
V gene: TRBV5-1

CDR3 DNA: TGTGCCAGCACTACAGGACAGGGACCTGGCTACACCTTC
CDR3 protein: CASTTGQGPGYTF
J gene: TRBJ1-2
clone size: -
D gene: TRBD1
CDR3 length: 13
V gene: TRBV6-5

CDR3 DNA: TGCGCCAGCAGCCAAGATCTGCGGTTTTCGGGGGGGTCATACAATGAGCAGTTCTTC
CDR3 protein: CASSQDLRFSGGSYNEQFF
J gene: TRBJ2-1
clone size: -
D gene: TRBD2
CDR3 length: 19
V gene: TRBV4-1

CDR3 DNA: TGCGCCAGCAGCTTGGAGACGGGGGGTGGCTACGAGCAGTACTTC
CDR3 protein: CASSLETGGGYEQYF
J gene: TRBJ2-7
clone size: -
D gene: TRBD2
CDR3 length: 15
V gene: TRBV5-1

CDR3 DNA: TGTGCCAGCAGCTCTACAGGGGGTAATCAGCCCCAGCATTTT
CDR3 protein: CASSSTGGNQPQHF
J gene: TRBJ1-5
clone size: -
D gene: TRBD1
CDR3 length: 14
V gene: TRBV11-2

CDR3 DNA: TGTGCCAGTAGTAGACAGGCAAATGAAAAACTGTTTTTT
CDR3 protein: CASSRQANEKLFF
J gene: TRBJ1-4
clone size: -
D gene: -
CDR3 length: 13
V gene: TRBV19

CDR3 DNA: TGTGCCAGCAGTGGAGGACCTATAGGGGCAGGGGCTTATAATTCACCCCTCCACTTT
CDR3 protein: CASSGGPIGAGAYNSPLHF
J gene: TRBJ1-6
clone size: -
D gene: -
CDR3 length: 19
V gene: TRBV6-1

CDR3 DNA: TGCGCCAGCAGCCAAAAGGTAGCCGACCGGACAGGGCTGAACACTGAAGCTTTCTTT
CDR3 protein: CASSQKVADRTGLNTEAFF
J gene: TRBJ1-1
clone size: -
D gene: TRBD1
CDR3 length: 19
V gene: TRBV4-1

CDR3 DNA: TGTGCCAGCGCGGGGCCGATGATCGGGGAGCTGTTTTTT
CDR3 protein: CASAGPMIGELFF
J gene: TRBJ2-2
clone size: -
D gene: -
CDR3 length: 13
V gene: TRBV2

CDR3 DNA: TGTGCCACCAGCAGCGGGACAGGAGCTAATTCACCCCTCCACTTT
CDR3 protein: CATSSGTGANSPLHF
J gene: TRBJ1-6
clone size: -
D gene: TRBD1
CDR3 length: 15
V gene: TRBV15

CDR3 DNA: TGTGCCAGCAGTTACTCGAGACAGGGGACTGGAAACACCATATATTTT
CDR3 protein: CASSYSRQGTGNTIYF
J gene: TRBJ1-3
clone size: once
D gene: TRBD1
CDR3 length: 16
V gene: TRBV6-2/TRBV6-3

CDR3 DNA: TGTGCCAGCAGTTACGGCACCGACTATGGCTACACCTTC
CDR3 protein: CASSYGTDYGYTF
J gene: TRBJ1-2
clone size: -
D gene: -
CDR3 length: 13
V gene: TRBV6-6

CDR3 DNA: TGTGCCAGCAGTGAAGGGATAGGGAGGGGATTC
CDR3 protein: CASSEGIGRGF
J gene: TRBJ2-7
clone size: -
D gene: TRBD2
CDR3 length: 11
V gene: TRBV2

CDR3 DNA: TGTGCCAGCAGCTCTGCCGGGACAGAAATACCCTATGGCTACACCTTC
CDR3 protein: CASSSAGTEIPYGYTF
J gene: TRBJ1-2
clone size: -
D gene: TRBD1
CDR3 length: 16
V gene: TRBV7-9

CDR3 DNA: TGCGCCAGCAGCCAGACACAGAGTTTTAGCAATCAGCCCCAGCATTTT
CDR3 protein: CASSQTQSFSNQPQHF
J gene: TRBJ1-5
clone size: -
D gene: -
CDR3 length: 16
V gene: TRBV4-1